This paragraph reports one T cell receptor beta chain. This entry comes from a study of T cell responses to AZD1222 COVID-19 vaccine. CDR3 size: 16 residues. V was pared by 1 base and J by 4 bases, with 13 bases between. Per the germline V gene, CDR1 is SGHTA and CDR2 is FQGNSA. Assay used: immunoSEQ multiplex PCR; TCRdb lists only in-frame clones, some missing. The repertoire holds some 18,000 clones, 81% seen once, with 21% in the top ten. The TCR originated in an adult who received the AZD1222 COVID-19 vaccine. The chain recombines TRBV7-2 with TRBJ1-4, with no clear D. The source was peripheral blood, collected 28 days after the second AZD1222 dose. DNA for the CDR3: TGTGCCAGCAGCTTAGAGTTTAGCAGTTTTAATGAAAAACTGTTTTTT. Protein: CASSLEFSSFNEKLFF.